A single sample is the source of the 20 T cell receptor beta chains below, sequenced in a study of cytomegalovirus exposure and HLA in healthy donors. The PCR used 60 Vbeta and 13 Jbeta primers. Libraries were prepared by immunoSEQ multiplex PCR; TCRdb keeps only in-frame clonotypes and omits some of them. This table has over 60,000 clones, roughly 76% appearing once. Sequenced input: PBMCs. The receptors originated from a man between 18 and 29 years old in good health and CMV-seronegative.

The chain employs TRBV4-3 and TRBJ1-3, with unresolved D. This CDR3 contains 16 residues. Trimming shortened V by 1 base and J by 3 bases, and 13 bases separated the two germline ends. Germline loops: CDR1 LGHNA, CDR2 YSLEER. The CDR3 nucleotides are TGCGCCAGCAGCCAAGGCGCGGGGATCGGTGGAAACACCATATATTTT. This codes for CASSQGAGIGGNTIYF.

This clone was seen a single time. The V gene is TRBV7-9, the J gene TRBJ2-7; D is unresolved. Between the trimmed V and J ends, which lost 10 bases and 6 bases, there was a span of 22 bases. CDR3 length equals 14 residues. The germline gives CDR1 SEHNR, CDR2 FQNEAQ (reference sequence). In DNA, the CDR3 is TGTGCCACCCATTCCGCGGCAGCCTCGGGCGAGCAGTACTTC. It specifies CATHSAAASGEQYF.

This clone showed up just once. The V call is TRBV7-3, the J call TRBJ1-1, with D unresolved. The ends were cut back, 0 bases at V and 6 bases at J, with 8 bases in the middle. Germline V gene lookup returns CDR1 SGHTA and CDR2 FQGTGA. The CDR3 extends over 13 amino acids. Here the CDR3 DNA reads TGTGCCAGCAGCTTAACCGCTAGCGCTGAAGCTTTCTTT. It codes for CASSLTASAEAFF.

CDR3 nucleotide sequence: TGTGCCAGCAGTGTTACCGGGACAGGGAATGGCTACACCTTC. Protein: CASSVTGTGNGYTF. This rearrangement joins TRBV6-4 to TRBJ1-2; TRBD1 matches at 9 bases. Trimming at V came to 4 bases and at J to 6 bases, leaving 6 bases not matched to a gene. CDR1 and CDR2 (germline): MRHNA, SNTAGT. The CDR3 runs 14 residues.

The rearrangement uses TRBV23-1 and TRBJ2-7, with D possibly matching TRBD1 (6 bases). TRBV23-1 is assigned to the ORF class and has an uncertain function. V lost 3 bases and J lost 0, with 15 bases in between. The CDR3 totals 16 residues. The CDR3 reads CASSQYTGKSSYEQYV. The CDR3 bases are TGCGCCAGCAGTCAGTATACAGGGAAGAGCTCCTACGAGCAGTACGTC.

V and J are TRBV15 and TRBJ2-5, with 10 bases identical to TRBD1. Trimming removed 5 bases from V and 7 bases from J; junction bases left unmatched: 7. This CDR3 comprises 14 residues. Germline V lookup: CDR1 LNHNV, CDR2 YYDKDF (reference sequence). CDR3 protein: CATSSDRGKGTQYF. CDR3 sequence (DNA): TGTGCCACCAGCTCGGACAGGGGGAAAGGGACCCAGTACTTC.

The V and J genes are TRBV5-4 and TRBJ2-3, with D perhaps TRBD1 (5 bases). V was clipped by 1 base and J by 3 bases, with 12 bases between them. CDR1 and CDR2 (germline): SGHNT, YYREEE (reference sequence). The CDR3 has 15 amino acids. DNA of the CDR3: TGTGCCAGCAGCTTGAGGGCAGGGCTTACAGATACGCAGTATTTT. It encodes CASSLRAGLTDTQYF.

The chain uses TRBV29-1 and TRBJ2-7; D not certain. Trimming stripped 7 bases from V and 2 bases from J, with 12 bases between. Germline V gene sequence: CDR1 SQVTM, CDR2 ANQGSEA. This CDR3 has 12 amino acids. The CDR3 spells CSGISTTYEQYF. CDR3 DNA: TGCAGCGGTATCTCTACCACCTACGAGCAGTACTTC.

This clone was observed a handful of times. V and J are TRBV7-2 and TRBJ2-5, with 8 bases identical to TRBD2. V lost 1 base, J lost 7 bases, and 11 bases stayed unmatched. There are 16 residues in the CDR3. From germline, CDR1 is SGHTA and CDR2 FQGNSA. The chain's CDR3 is CASSLDVQRGSGTQYF. The CDR3 DNA sequence: TGTGCCAGCAGCTTAGACGTCCAGCGGGGGTCGGGGACCCAGTACTTC.

V gene TRBV6-1 combines with J gene TRBJ1-2; no firm D call. V gave up 7 bases and J gave up 1 base, with 13 bases separating them. The CDR3 covers 14 residues. Germline V gene sequence: CDR1 MNHNS, CDR2 SASEGT. CDR3 DNA: TGTGCCAGCAAATCGCGAGCGAATAACTATGGCTACACCTTC. Translation: CASKSRANNYGYTF.

The V call is TRBV5-1, the J call TRBJ1-2, with a weak D call TRBD1 (5 bases). CDR1 is SGHRS, CDR2 YFSETQ, per germline. The CDR3 spans 14 residues. The germline V and J ends were trimmed by 3 bases and 4 bases, with 13 bases remaining between them. The CDR3 sequence is CASSSDGGGYGYTF. CDR3 sequence (DNA): TGCGCCAGCAGCTCGGATGGGGGAGGCTATGGCTACACCTTC.

The chain has TRBV7-6 and TRBJ1-6, with a possible D match to TRBD1 (5 bases). The V and J ends lost 5 bases and 7 bases respectively, with 15 bases between them. This CDR3 spans 15 amino acids. Germline CDR1 is SGHVS and CDR2 is FNYEAQ. The CDR3 region has the DNA TGTGCCAGCAGCGCCCTGCAGGGACTAAATTCACCCCTCCACTTT. Translated, it gives CASSALQGLNSPLHF.

The genes are TRBV4-2 and TRBJ1-2, with no clear D. The V end lost 3 bases, the J end lost 2 bases, and 4 bases lay between the germline ends. The CDR3 has 12 amino acids. Germline CDR1 LGHNA, CDR2 YNFKEQ. CDR3 coding DNA: TGTGCCAGCAGCCATGAGAACTATGGCTACACCTTC. Its translation: CASSHENYGYTF.

The V gene is TRBV25-1, the J gene TRBJ1-5; 7 nucleotides agree with TRBD1. Losses at the gene ends were 0 bases for V and 2 bases for J; bases not matched to a gene: 7. Germline CDR1 reads MGHDK; CDR2 reads SYGVNS. The CDR3 loop spans 17 amino acids. In DNA form, the CDR3 reads TGTGCCAGCAGTGAATATATAGACAGGGAGGGCAATCAGCCCCAGCATTTT. It is translated as CASSEYIDREGNQPQHF.

V is TRBV5-1 and J is TRBJ1-1; D is unresolved. The CDR3 runs to 13 residues. Looked up from germline, CDR1 is SGHRS and CDR2 is YFSETQ. V lost 2 bases to trimming and J lost 3 bases, with 8 bases between them. CDR3 residues: CASSFSQYTEAFF. The DNA of the CDR3 is TGCGCCAGCAGCTTCAGTCAGTACACTGAAGCTTTCTTT.

The chain recombines TRBV12-5 with TRBJ2-1; 11 bases fit TRBD2. Trimming removed 3 bases from V and 6 bases from J; junction bases left unmatched: 1. From germline, CDR1 is LGHNT and CDR2 FRNRAP. The CDR3 runs 14 residues. This CDR3 reads CASGFGTSGNEQFF. CDR3 nucleotide sequence: TGTGCTAGTGGTTTTGGGACTAGCGGCAATGAGCAGTTCTTC.

The V call is TRBV9, the J call TRBJ1-1; the D gene is possibly TRBD1 (6 bases). Trimming took 4 bases from V and 5 from J, leaving 15 bases between them. Germline CDR1 reads SGDLS; CDR2 reads YYNGEE. The CDR3 contains 14 residues. The CDR3 DNA reads as TGTGCCAGCAGCCCCGGGACAAGAACAACTGAAGCTTTCTTT. Translation: CASSPGTRTTEAFF.

V usage is TRBV19 and J usage is TRBJ2-2; weak D call: TRBD1 (7 bases). The germline V gene has CDR1 LNHDA and CDR2 SQIVND (reference sequence). V was pared by 4 bases and J by 6 bases, with 15 bases between. The CDR3 is 15 residues long. The chain's CDR3 is CASSTRQGGAGELFF. The CDR3 nucleotides read TGTGCCAGTAGTACTCGACAGGGCGGGGCCGGGGAGCTGTTTTTT.

Only a few counts were recorded for this clone. The same CDR3 also results from other DNA sequences found in this sample. The rearrangement uses TRBV28 and TRBJ1-2; possibly TRBD1 for D (6 bases). The V end was cut by 5 bases, the J end by 6 bases, with 10 bases between. This CDR3 comprises 12 residues. From germline, CDR1 is MDHEN and CDR2 SYDVKM. The CDR3 is CASSLEGDGYTF. The DNA for the CDR3 is TGTGCCAGCAGTCTAGAGGGGGATGGCTACACCTTC.

V usage is TRBV19 and J usage is TRBJ2-3; 9 bases match TRBD2. Germline V gene lookup returns CDR1 LNHDA and CDR2 SQIVND (reference sequence). The CDR3 has 16 residues. The V and J ends lost 5 bases and 1 base, in that order; junction bases with no gene match: 7. CDR3 residues: CASSSKRGGGTDTQYF. As DNA, the CDR3 is TGTGCCAGTAGTTCCAAACGCGGGGGGGGCACAGATACGCAGTATTTT.